This T cell receptor (beta chain) was profiled in a study of T cell changes during pregnancy in multiple sclerosis. Germline trimming cut 6 bases from V and 5 bases from J; bases unmatched to any gene: 8. This CDR3 comprises 15 residues. The germline V gene has CDR1 MNHEY and CDR2 SVGAGI. Only in-frame clones appear in the TCRdb table, and some are missing; sequencing was by immunoSEQ multiplex PCR. This table holds tens of thousands of clones, about nine tenths found once. The rearrangement links TRBV6-5 to TRBJ1-5, with 9 nucleotides matching TRBD1. Sequencing was performed on peripheral blood, taken in the first trimester of pregnancy. The TCR was taken from a female donor in good health, enrolled as a control in a pregnancy study. The CDR3 sequence: CASSRSGTGYQPQHF. CDR3 DNA sequence: TGTGCCAGCAGCCGAAGTGGGACAGGGTATCAGCCCCAGCATTTT.